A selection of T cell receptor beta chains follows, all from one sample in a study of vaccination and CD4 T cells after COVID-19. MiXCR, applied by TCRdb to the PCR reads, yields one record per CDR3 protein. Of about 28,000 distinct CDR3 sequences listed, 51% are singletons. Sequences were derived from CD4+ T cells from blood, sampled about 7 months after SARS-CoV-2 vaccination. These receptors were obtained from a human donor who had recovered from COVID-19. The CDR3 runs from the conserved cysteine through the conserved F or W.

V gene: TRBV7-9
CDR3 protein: CASSLGGQADTQYF

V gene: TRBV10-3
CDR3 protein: CATGDRDRQETQYF

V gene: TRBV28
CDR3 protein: CASSLRGRKETQYF

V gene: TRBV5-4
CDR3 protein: CASSLGSGTEAFF

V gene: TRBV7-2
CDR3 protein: CASSSRTGLETQYF

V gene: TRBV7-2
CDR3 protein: CASTKGSSFPYEQYF

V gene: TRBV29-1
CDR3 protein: CSARDGLVVPQYF

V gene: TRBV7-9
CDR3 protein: CASGSGISNSPLHF

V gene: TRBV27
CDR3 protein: CASSLSERNTEAFF

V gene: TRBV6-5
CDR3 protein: CASSYSARLRNEQFF

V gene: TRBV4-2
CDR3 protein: CASSQRGSRDFLPRTDTQYF

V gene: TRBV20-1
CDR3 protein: CSARWVRGGASGRIQETQYF

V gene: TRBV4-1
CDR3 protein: CASSQVSLGASSKETQYF

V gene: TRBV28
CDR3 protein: CASSLWGRPSTDTQYF

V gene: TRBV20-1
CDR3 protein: CSAGLVDGTDTQYF

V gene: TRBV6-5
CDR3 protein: CASSYDRGRDGYTF

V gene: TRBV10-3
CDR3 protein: CAISEDRYNGYTF

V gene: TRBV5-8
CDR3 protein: CASSFLPRGTNTGELFF

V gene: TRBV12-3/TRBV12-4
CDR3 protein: CASRGTGSPSRGYTF

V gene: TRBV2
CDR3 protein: CASSEGDRVGTQYF

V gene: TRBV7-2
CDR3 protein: CASSSDRDQRSYEQYF

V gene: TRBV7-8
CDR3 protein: CASSVKYEQYF

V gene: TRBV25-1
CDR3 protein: CASSEVGTGEGKTQYF

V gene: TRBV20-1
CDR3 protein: CSARGVREYYNEQFF

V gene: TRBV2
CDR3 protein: CASSTTRVRTSYEQYF

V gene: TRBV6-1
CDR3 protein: CASSRTHHRVGETQYF

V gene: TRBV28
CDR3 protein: CASSPTGTIGTDTQYF

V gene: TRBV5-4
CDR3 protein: CASSLARTGDNYGYTF

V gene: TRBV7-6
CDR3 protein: CASSPRDTQPQHF

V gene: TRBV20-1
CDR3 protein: CSAPGLADNEQFF

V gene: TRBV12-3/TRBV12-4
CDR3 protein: CASRPPGGGETQYF

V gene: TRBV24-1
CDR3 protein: CASQLREDTYEQYF

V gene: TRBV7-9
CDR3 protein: CASSLSAGGGYTF

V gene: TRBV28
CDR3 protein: CASSLGWGGPQHF

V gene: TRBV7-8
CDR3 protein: CASSSYRASSGYTF

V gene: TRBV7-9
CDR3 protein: CASSLPARGALDYGYTF

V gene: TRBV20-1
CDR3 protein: CSARPVDLGFEQFF

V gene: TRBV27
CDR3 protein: CASSLSGTRYYEQYF